These T cell receptor beta chains were read from a single sample in a study of T cell responses to AZD1222 COVID-19 vaccine. This table comes from immunoSEQ multiplex PCR, and its TCRdb copy is limited to in-frame clones, with some not included. The profile covers over 85,000 clones, with nearly 90% appearing a single time and around 3.2% taken by the ten largest. Material: peripheral blood, obtained on day 0 of AZD1222 vaccination. The receptor set was obtained from an adult in good health. The CDR3 runs from the conserved cysteine through the conserved F or W. D genes are given only for firm matches. Clone size is not always given. Where it is, it says once, few, many or a class for expanded clones.

v_call,d_call,cdr3_length,clone_size,j_call,cdr3_nt,cdr3_aa
TRBV19,TRBD1,15,-,TRBJ2-3,TGTGCCAGTACCCGTGGACAGGGGTACCCAGATACGCAGTATTTT,CASTRGQGYPDTQYF
TRBV27,TRBD2,16,-,TRBJ2-2,TGTGCCAGCAGTCGGAGTAGACTAGCAGGAGACTATGAGCTGTTTTTT,CASSRSRLAGDYELFF
TRBV19,TRBD1,14,-,TRBJ2-1,TGTGCCAGTAGGGGACAGTCCACCTACAATGAGCAGTTCTTC,CASRGQSTYNEQFF
TRBV12-3/TRBV12-4,-,13,few,TRBJ1-2,TGTGCCAGCAGCCACTCGGACAGACCTCTGCTTAGATTC,CASSHSDRPLLRF
TRBV14,TRBD2,18,-,TRBJ2-5,TGTGCCAGCAGCCAAGGGGAGCTAGCGGGAGGAACACAAGAGACCCAGTACTTC,CASSQGELAGGTQETQYF
TRBV11-1,TRBD1,16,-,TRBJ2-3,TGTGCCAGCAGTCCTTTAGGGGACAGGGGAACAGATACGCAGTATTTT,CASSPLGDRGTDTQYF
TRBV11-2,TRBD2,15,-,TRBJ2-7,TGTGCCAGCAGCGGACAAGCGGGAGGTTCCTACGAGCAGTACTTC,CASSGQAGGSYEQYF
TRBV30,-,14,-,TRBJ2-5,TGTGCCTGGAGTGGGGGGGCAGGTTCAGAGACCCAGTACTTC,CAWSGGAGSETQYF
TRBV28,TRBD1,15,-,TRBJ1-1,TGTGCCAGCAGCCAAGGGACAGCAGGGAACACTGAAGCTTTCTTT,CASSQGTAGNTEAFF
TRBV3-1/TRBV3-2,-,14,once,TRBJ2-7,TGTGCCAGCAGCCAAGAAAGGGCCTTCCCGGTGCAGTACTTC,CASSQERAFPVQYF
TRBV29-1,-,14,-,TRBJ1-4,TGCAGCGTGCTGGAGGCAGTTGCTAATGAAAAACTGTTTTTT,CSVLEAVANEKLFF
TRBV7-3,TRBD2,14,-,TRBJ2-1,TGTGCCAGCTCGCGCGGGAGGGAAAAGAATGAGCAGTTCTTC,CASSRGREKNEQFF
TRBV12-3/TRBV12-4,-,13,once,TRBJ1-5,TGTGCCAGCAGTTTATTGGGGAATCAGCCCCAGCATTTT,CASSLLGNQPQHF
TRBV12-5,-,17,-,TRBJ1-1,TGTGCTAGTGGTTTGCAGAACCTACAGGGAATAAACACTGAAGCTTTCTTT,CASGLQNLQGINTEAFF
TRBV7-8,-,13,once,TRBJ1-1,TGTGCCAGCAGCTTAGGTCAGAACACTGAAGCTTTCTTT,CASSLGQNTEAFF
TRBV2,-,14,-,TRBJ2-7,TGTGCCAGCAGTAAACACATAGCCATTCGAGAAGGGATATTC,CASSKHIAIREGIF
TRBV12-3/TRBV12-4,-,13,-,TRBJ2-2,TGTGCCAGCAGTTCGCTGGGGACCGGGGAGCTGTTTTTT,CASSSLGTGELFF
TRBV7-9,-,14,-,TRBJ2-5,TGTGCCAGCAGCTCAGGGGACCCCCAAGAGACCCAGTACTTC,CASSSGDPQETQYF
TRBV6-5,-,14,-,TRBJ2-1,TGTGCCATCCGAAGGTCCAGGGGCTACAATGAGCAGTTCTTC,CAIRRSRGYNEQFF
TRBV25-1,TRBD1,16,-,TRBJ1-6,TGTGCCAGCAGTGAATACTTGGGACAGGGCCCTTCACCCCTCCACTTT,CASSEYLGQGPSPLHF
TRBV4-3,-,16,-,TRBJ2-7,TGCGCCAGCAGCCAAGATCACTGGACCTCGGACTACGAGCAGTACTTC,CASSQDHWTSDYEQYF
TRBV24-1,-,14,-,TRBJ1-6,TGTGCCGCGGCCTCGACAGGAGAGAATTCACCCCTCCACTTT,CAAASTGENSPLHF
TRBV11-3,-,15,-,TRBJ1-4,TGTGCCAGCAGCTTAGGTGCAGGCCCTAATGAAAAACTGTTTTTT,CASSLGAGPNEKLFF
TRBV21-1,-,20,-,TRBJ2-1,TGTGCCAGCAGCAAAGGGGCCTGGGCCTCTAGCGGGGGGGCTTGCGATGAGCAGTTCTTC,CASSKGAWASSGGACDEQFF
TRBV25-1,-,15,-,TRBJ2-7,TGTGCCAGCAGTGAATCCGGGACCGGTCCCTACGAGCAGTACTTC,CASSESGTGPYEQYF
TRBV6-5,TRBD1,14,-,TRBJ1-6,TGTGCCAGCAGAGGACAGGCCGGCGGTTCACCCCTCCACTTT,CASRGQAGGSPLHF
TRBV13,-,15,-,TRBJ1-1,TGTGCCAGCACTAATACAGGGCGGGGAAGTACTGAAGCTTTCTTT,CASTNTGRGSTEAFF
TRBV2,-,15,-,TRBJ2-3,TGTGCCAGCAGTGCGGGGGGCTTACGGGAAGATACGCAGTATTTT,CASSAGGLREDTQYF
TRBV15,-,15,-,TRBJ1-2,TGTGCCACCAGCAGAGATCGGGTATCGGACTATGGCTACACCTTC,CATSRDRVSDYGYTF
TRBV28,-,14,-,TRBJ1-6,TGTGCCAGCAGTTTGGGGTGGGGGGATTCACCCCTCCACTTT,CASSLGWGDSPLHF
TRBV27,TRBD1,15,once,TRBJ2-7,TGTGCCAGCAGTTCGAAAGCCGGGACAGCCAACGAGCAGTACTTC,CASSSKAGTANEQYF
TRBV21-1,-,17,-,TRBJ2-5,TGTGCCAGCAGCAAAAGGTCCCTTAGTATAGTACAGAAGACCCAGTACTTC,CASSKRSLSIVQKTQYF
TRBV7-2,-,16,-,TRBJ1-5,TGTGCCAGCAGCTTCAGCCCCACTTGGGTTTCACAGCCCCAGCATTTT,CASSFSPTWVSQPQHF
TRBV19,TRBD1,13,-,TRBJ1-1,TGTGCCAGTAGTACGACAGGGGACACTGAAGCTTTCTTT,CASSTTGDTEAFF
TRBV7-8,-,18,-,TRBJ2-5,TGTGCCAGCAGCTTGGGACTAAGGGGGACAGCGACCCGGGAGACCCAGTACTTC,CASSLGLRGTATRETQYF
TRBV7-2,-,16,-,TRBJ2-1,TGTGCCAGCAGCCTGACGGTGGCCCTTATAAACAATGAGCAGTTCTTC,CASSLTVALINNEQFF
TRBV7-9,-,12,-,TRBJ2-7,TGTGCCAGCAGCTCCGGGAAGGTAGAGCAGTACTTC,CASSSGKVEQYF
TRBV28,-,14,-,TRBJ1-3,TGTGCCAGCAGGAGGAGAATCCAGGGAAACACCATATATTTT,CASRRRIQGNTIYF
TRBV7-3,-,14,-,TRBJ2-2,TGTGCCAGCAGCTTAGAAAGGAACACCGGGGAGCTGTTTTTT,CASSLERNTGELFF
TRBV10-3,TRBD2,16,-,TRBJ2-5,TGTGCCATCAGTCCGGGACTAGCGGGGGGCGTGGAGACCCAGTACTTC,CAISPGLAGGVETQYF
TRBV28,-,14,-,TRBJ1-4,TGTGCCAGCAGGGGCTCTGTCACTAATGAAAAACTGTTTTTT,CASRGSVTNEKLFF
TRBV18,-,13,-,TRBJ2-3,TGTGCCAGCTCACCAACTCCGGAACAAACGCAGTATTTT,CASSPTPEQTQYF
TRBV7-7,TRBD1,13,-,TRBJ1-4,TGTGCTAGCAGCAAAGACAGGGATGAAAAACTGTTTTTT,CASSKDRDEKLFF
TRBV28,-,15,-,TRBJ1-6,TGTGCCAGCAGTTCTCTGGGGGCTAATAATTCACCCCTCCACTTT,CASSSLGANNSPLHF
TRBV10-3,-,13,-,TRBJ1-1,TGTGCCATCAGCGGGACCCTGAACACTGAAGCTTTCTTT,CAISGTLNTEAFF
TRBV5-4,-,16,-,TRBJ1-1,TGTGCCAGCAGTCCGGGAACACGAAGTGGGAACACTGAAGCTTTCTTT,CASSPGTRSGNTEAFF
TRBV28,-,11,-,TRBJ2-5,TGTGCCAGCAGTTTTAGGGAGACCCAGTACTTC,CASSFRETQYF
TRBV11-2,TRBD1,16,-,TRBJ1-1,TGTGCCAGCAGCTTCTTTGGACAGGGCCTGAACACTGAAGCTTTCTTT,CASSFFGQGLNTEAFF
TRBV19,-,16,-,TRBJ1-3,TGTGCCAGTAGTACCCCGGCACAGGCCTCTGGAAACACCATATATTTT,CASSTPAQASGNTIYF
TRBV6-2/TRBV6-3,-,15,-,TRBJ2-3,TGTGCCAGCAGTTACACCGGGACGGTCACAGATACGCAGTATTTT,CASSYTGTVTDTQYF
TRBV29-1,-,13,-,TRBJ1-1,TGCAGCGTGAGAGTAGGAGGGGACACTGAAGCTTTCTTT,CSVRVGGDTEAFF
TRBV18,TRBD1,16,-,TRBJ1-4,TGTGCCAGCTCACCCCCGGGGACAGGGGCTAATGAAAAACTGTTTTTT,CASSPPGTGANEKLFF
TRBV9,-,16,-,TRBJ1-1,TGTGCCAGCAGCGTAGGTCTTTTGCAGGGGAACACTGAAGCTTTCTTT,CASSVGLLQGNTEAFF
TRBV28,-,13,-,TRBJ2-7,TGTGCCAGCCGGGACACTAGGCTCTACGAGCAGTACTTC,CASRDTRLYEQYF
TRBV6-6,TRBD1,15,medium-sized,TRBJ2-7,TGTGCCAGCAGTGATCCGGGACAGGGGCCCTACGAGCAGTACTTC,CASSDPGQGPYEQYF
TRBV7-9,-,15,-,TRBJ1-5,TGTGCCAGCAGCTTAGCCGGGGGCACGAATCAGCCCCAGCATTTT,CASSLAGGTNQPQHF
TRBV5-1,-,15,-,TRBJ2-5,TGCGCCAGCAGCTTGGGTACCGGGGGCTGGGAGACCCAGTACTTC,CASSLGTGGWETQYF